What follows are 2 T cell receptor beta chains derived from one specimen sequenced in a study of beta chain features in type 1 diabetes. Sequenced material consisted of expressed TCRB transcripts (all of the isolated RNA was reverse transcribed). The method was immunoSEQ multiplex PCR; TCRdb's version includes in-frame clones alone and lacks a portion of them. The table lists tens of thousands of clones, nearly 70% of them singletons, with 2% to 2.5% in the top ten. Sequencing input: Tregs from blood. Receptors were obtained from a woman between 35 and 50 years old in good health.

The chain is built from TRBV6-6 and TRBJ1-5, with D uncertain. This CDR3 is 12 amino acids long. CDR1 is MNHNY and CDR2 is SVGAGI in the germline V gene (reference sequence). Trimming took off 4 bases at V and 9 bases at J, with 10 bases between the two ends. The CDR3 region is CASSSLLRPQHF. The CDR3 DNA follows: TGTGCCAGCAGTTCCCTCCTTCGGCCCCAGCATTTT.

Of note for this clone: The junction does not match germline at one end; this may be a read error. This chain uses TRBV5-1 with TRBJ1-4; no firm D call. This CDR3 is 15 amino acids long. Germline V gives CDR1 SGHRS, CDR2 YFSETQ. The CDR3 here is CASSPAGFTNEKLVF. The DNA for the CDR3 is TGCGCCAGCTCTCCTGCGGGGTTCACTAATGAAAAACTGGTTTTT.